This T cell receptor beta chain came from a study of cytomegalovirus exposure and HLA in healthy donors. Study in general: Around 85 million unique TCR sequences came from HLA-typed donors in an early release.

The study's findings and limits: Later on, analysis showed that most CMV-associated TCR beta chains appeared to be HLA-restricted.

Both 60 Vbeta primers and 13 Jbeta primers went into the PCR. TCRdb keeps only in-frame clones here, not all; method: immunoSEQ multiplex PCR. Found here are about 160,000 clones, 75% to 85% of them singletons; the top ten hold about 11%. Concerning this clone: Its antigen is still unknown.

Germline V CDR1 and CDR2: SEHNR, FQNEAQ (reference sequence). This CDR3 comprises 16 residues. Trimming shortened V by 4 bases and J by 8 bases, and 22 bases separated the two germline ends. The receptor was derived from a man aged 50 or older in good health and CMV-seropositive. The chain employs TRBV7-9 and TRBJ2-3, with a possible D match to TRBD2 (6 bases). Sequencing was done on a sample of PBMCs. In nucleotides, the CDR3 is TGTGCCAGCAGCTCAATGGGGGACTGGGGTCGAGGTACGCAGTATTTT. Amino acids: CASSSMGDWGRGTQYF. The whole variable domain, filled in from reference TRBV7-9 and TRBJ2-3, reads DTGVSQNPRHKITKRGQNVTFRCDPISEHNRLYWYRQTLGQGPEFLTYFQNEAQLEKSRLLSDRFSAERPKGSFSTLEIQRTEQGDSAMYLCASSSMGDWGRGTQYFGPGTRLTVL.